These T cell receptor beta chains were read from a single sample in a study of blood T cell repertoires in COVID-19. Clones were sequenced by immunoSEQ multiplex PCR, and TCRdb holds only the in-frame ones, with some missing. The sample holds approximately 300,000 clones, 80% to 90% seen once. Sample: PBMCs or T cells enriched from blood (not recorded which). The source is a woman younger than 45 who had recovered from COVID-19. Both conserved end residues are part of each CDR3. D genes are given only for firm matches. Expanded clones are given a class, and other clones once, few, many or no size at all.

J gene	D gene	clone size	V gene	CDR3 protein	CDR3 DNA
TRBJ2-1	.	.	TRBV21-1	CASSRDKTYNEQFF	TGTGCCAGCAGCAGGGACAAGACCTACAATGAGCAGTTCTTC
TRBJ1-1	.	.	TRBV7-9	CASSIGNTEAFF	TGTGCCAGCAGCATCGGGAACACTGAAGCTTTCTTT
TRBJ2-3	TRBD2	.	TRBV5-6	CASSVGLVRGTDTQYF	TGTGCCAGCAGCGTGGGACTAGTAAGGGGCACAGATACGCAGTATTTT
TRBJ2-6	.	.	TRBV15	CATSRGPSGANVLTF	TGTGCCACCAGCAGGGGGCCATCTGGGGCCAACGTCCTGACTTTC
TRBJ2-5	TRBD2	.	TRBV27	CASTISTETSANLGETQYF	TGTGCCAGCACCATAAGTACGGAGACTAGCGCCAATTTAGGGGAGACCCAGTACTTC
TRBJ1-6	TRBD1	few	TRBV5-4	CASSLDRAGNSPLHF	TGTGCCAGCAGCTTAGACAGGGCTGGTAATTCACCCCTCCACTTT
TRBJ1-1	TRBD1	.	TRBV2	CASSGQGFIAEAFF	TGTGCCAGCAGTGGACAGGGGTTTATCGCTGAAGCTTTCTTT
TRBJ2-5	TRBD1	once	TRBV10-3	CAISRGLRETQYF	TGTGCCATCAGTAGGGGGCTAAGGGAGACCCAGTACTTC
TRBJ1-4	TRBD1	medium-sized	TRBV6-5	CAGGGGQGNEKLFF	TGTGCCGGAGGAGGGGGACAGGGTAATGAAAAACTGTTTTTT
TRBJ2-3	TRBD2	.	TRBV24-1	CATAASGTTDTQYF	TGTGCCACCGCAGCTAGCGGGACCACAGATACGCAGTATTTT
TRBJ2-1	.	.	TRBV19	CASSNRLYSYNEQFF	TGTGCCAGTAGTAACCGACTGTACTCCTACAATGAGCAGTTCTTC
TRBJ2-1	TRBD2	.	TRBV6-1	CASSERPSGGPLEQFF	TGTGCCAGCAGTGAACGGCCTTCGGGGGGGCCTCTTGAGCAGTTCTTC
TRBJ2-3	TRBD2	.	TRBV6-2/TRBV6-3	CASSPLAHRGGDTQYF	TGTGCCAGCAGCCCTCTAGCTCATCGGGGGGGAGATACGCAGTATTTT
TRBJ1-1	TRBD1	.	TRBV7-8	CASSPPGQGLAEAFF	TGTGCCAGCAGCCCGCCGGGACAGGGTCTGGCTGAAGCTTTCTTT
TRBJ1-2	.	once	TRBV18	CASSPRDSGGGYGYTF	TGTGCCAGCTCACCCCGAGACTCGGGGGGCGGCTATGGCTACACCTTC
TRBJ1-2	TRBD1	.	TRBV19	CASSRGTVNYGYTF	TGTGCCAGTAGTCGAGGGACAGTTAACTATGGCTACACCTTC
TRBJ2-7	.	.	TRBV19	CASSIGQATYEQYF	TGTGCCAGTAGTATTGGGCAGGCTACCTACGAGCAGTACTTC
TRBJ2-5	.	.	TRBV7-2	CASSLTGGIRETQYF	TGTGCCAGCAGCTTAACGGGGGGCATTCGAGAGACCCAGTACTTC
TRBJ1-6	.	.	TRBV7-2	CASSSLDSPLHF	TGTGCCAGCAGTTCCCTCGATTCACCCCTCCACTTT
TRBJ1-2	.	.	TRBV10-2	CASSERDTPGGGYTF	TGCGCCAGCAGTGAGCGGGACACACCTGGTGGTGGCTACACCTTC
TRBJ1-1	.	.	TRBV7-2	CASSLKRGTEAFF	TGTGCCAGCAGCTTGAAGAGGGGGACTGAAGCTTTCTTT
TRBJ2-7	.	.	TRBV6-5	CASSYGGASEQYF	TGTGCCAGCAGTTACGGGGGGGCTAGCGAGCAGTACTTC
TRBJ2-2	TRBD2	.	TRBV6-1	CASSELAGNTGELFF	TGTGCCAGCAGTGAACTAGCGGGGAACACCGGGGAGCTGTTTTTT
TRBJ1-2	.	.	TRBV2	CANMGGKDFSDYTF	TGTGCCAACATGGGGGGGAAGGATTTTAGCGACTACACCTTC
TRBJ2-1	TRBD1	.	TRBV2	CASRPTLTGGSEQFF	TGTGCCAGCAGACCAACTCTTACAGGGGGCAGTGAGCAGTTCTTC
TRBJ1-1	TRBD1	.	TRBV7-2	CASSLAGTGNTEAFF	TGTGCCAGCAGCTTAGCCGGGACAGGGAACACTGAAGCTTTCTTT
TRBJ1-2	TRBD1	.	TRBV6-4	CASSEDYRTGYGYTF	TGTGCCAGCAGTGAAGATTACAGGACAGGCTATGGCTACACCTTC
TRBJ2-2	.	few	TRBV11-2	CASRSGAGELFF	TGTGCCAGCAGGTCAGGGGCCGGGGAGCTGTTTTTT
TRBJ1-5	.	.	TRBV7-2	CASSQGSYSNQPQHF	TGTGCCAGCAGCCAGGGGAGTTATAGCAATCAGCCCCAGCATTTT
TRBJ1-2	.	.	TRBV23-1	CASSPHSF	TGCGCCAGCAGTCCCCACAGCTTC
TRBJ2-3	.	many	TRBV4-2	CASSQVRTEIITDTQYF	TGTGCCAGCAGCCAAGTTCGTACTGAGATTATCACAGATACGCAGTATTTT